This T cell receptor (beta chain) was recorded in a study of CD8 T cells in Susac syndrome. Sequencing of TCR beta drew on CD8+ and CD4+ T cells from blood. TEMRA cells were FACS-enriched, unlike CD8+ and CD4+ T cells, which were negatively isolated. When the RNA was reverse transcribed, random hexamers were used with an input of about 0.45 to 1 ug. With immunoSEQ multiplex PCR, TCR beta CDR3 was amplified across 54 Vbeta and 13 Jbeta. TCRdb reprocessed the immunoSEQ multiplex PCR reads with MiXCR, giving one entry per CDR3 protein. The sample carries 180,000 or so distinct CDR3 sequences, just under 95% recorded once. Losses at the gene ends were 5 bases for V and 2 bases for J; bases not matched to a gene: 1. This CDR3 has 15 residues. CDR1 is SGHTA and CDR2 is FQGTGA in the germline V gene.

Sequenced: CD4+ T cells from PBMCs. This sequence joins TRBV7-3 and TRBJ2-1, with 12 bases fitting TRBD2. The TCR sequence derives from a human donor in good health. CDR3 sequence reads: CASSRTSGAYNEQFF. The CDR3 bases are TGTGCCAGCAGCCGGACTAGCGGGGCCTACAATGAGCAGTTCTTC.